This T cell receptor beta chain stems from a study of T cell responses to AZD1222 COVID-19 vaccine. Sequencing was performed with immunoSEQ multiplex PCR; in TCRdb, only in-frame clones are kept and a portion is missing. The sample shows some 160,000 clones, around 85% of them seen only once. With respect to this clone: Its antigen is unidentified.

Points from the study as a whole: Repertoires were collected only later (after the peak T cell response had occurred). Targets within unmutated variant regions were reportedly found for nearly half of spike-specific TCRs. Donor demographics were predominantly white British with a female majority; clonal diversity may be underestimated.

Per the germline V gene, CDR1 is MNHEY and CDR2 is SVGEGT. V lost 6 bases and J lost 1; bases outside the gene matches: 3. The CDR3 contains 15 residues. The V and J genes are TRBV6-2 or TRBV6-3 and TRBJ2-3; TRBD2 matches 11 bases. This receptor was obtained from an adult who received the AZD1222 COVID-19 vaccine. The sequencing here drew on peripheral blood, taken 28 days after the second AZD1222 dose. For the CDR3, the DNA is TGTGCCAGCAGCCAGACTAGCGGGGGCACAGATACGCAGTATTTT. Protein: CASSQTSGGTDTQYF.